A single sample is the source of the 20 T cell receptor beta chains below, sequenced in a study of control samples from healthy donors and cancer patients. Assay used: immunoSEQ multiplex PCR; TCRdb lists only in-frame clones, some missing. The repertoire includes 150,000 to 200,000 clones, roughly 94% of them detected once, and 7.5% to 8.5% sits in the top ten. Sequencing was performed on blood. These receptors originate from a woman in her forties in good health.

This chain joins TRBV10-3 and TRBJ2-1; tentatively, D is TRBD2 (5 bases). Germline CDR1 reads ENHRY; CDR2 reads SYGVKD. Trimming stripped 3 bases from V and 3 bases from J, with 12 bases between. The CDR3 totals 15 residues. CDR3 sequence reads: CAISEGEDYYNEQFF. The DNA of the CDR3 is TGTGCCATCAGTGAAGGTGAAGACTACTACAATGAGCAGTTCTTC.

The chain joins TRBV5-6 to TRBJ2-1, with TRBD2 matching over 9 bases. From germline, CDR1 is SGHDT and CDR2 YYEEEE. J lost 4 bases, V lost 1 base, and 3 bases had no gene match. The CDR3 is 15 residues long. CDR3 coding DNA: TGTGCCAGCAGCTTGCGCGGGGGGGCGTACAATGAGCAGTTCTTC. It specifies CASSLRGGAYNEQFF.

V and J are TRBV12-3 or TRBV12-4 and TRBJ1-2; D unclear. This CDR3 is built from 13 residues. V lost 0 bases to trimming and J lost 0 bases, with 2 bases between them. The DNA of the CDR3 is TGTGCCAGCAGTTTAGCTACTAACTATGGCTACACCTTC. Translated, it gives CASSLATNYGYTF.

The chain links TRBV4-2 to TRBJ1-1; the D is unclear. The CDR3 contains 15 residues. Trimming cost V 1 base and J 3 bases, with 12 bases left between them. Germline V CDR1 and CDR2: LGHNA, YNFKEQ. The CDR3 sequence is CASSQGVYRDTEAFF. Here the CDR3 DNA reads TGTGCCAGCAGCCAAGGAGTGTACCGGGACACTGAAGCTTTCTTT.

CDR3: CASRSTRTANTEAFF. The DNA for the CDR3 is TGTGCCAGCAGGTCCACCCGGACGGCGAACACTGAAGCTTTCTTT. This rearrangement joins TRBV7-2 to TRBJ1-1; D uncertain. The CDR3 sequence is 15 residues long. Between the trimmed V and J ends, which lost 6 bases and 1 base, there was a span of 15 bases. Looked up from germline, CDR1 is SGHTA and CDR2 is FQGNSA. Filled out from reference TRBV7-2 and TRBJ1-1, the complete variable domain reads GAGVSQSPSNKVTEKGKDVELRCDPISGHTALYWYRQSLGQGLEFLIYFQGNSAPDKSGLPSDRFSAERTGGSVSTLTIQRTQQEDSAVYLCASRSTRTANTEAFFGQGTRLTVV.

CDR3 bases: TGCGCCAGCAGTACGGACGGCCCCGACACCGGGGAGCTGTTTTTT. This codes for CASSTDGPDTGELFF. V usage is TRBV5-1 and J usage is TRBJ2-2; no reliable D call. The CDR3 has 15 amino acids. Per the germline V gene, CDR1 is SGHRS and CDR2 is YFSETQ. V gave up 5 bases and J gave up 3 bases, with 14 bases separating them.

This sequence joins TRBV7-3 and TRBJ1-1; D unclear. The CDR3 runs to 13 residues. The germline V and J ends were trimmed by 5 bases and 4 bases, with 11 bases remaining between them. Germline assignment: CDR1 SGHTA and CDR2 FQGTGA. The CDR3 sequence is CASSDIAGTEAFF. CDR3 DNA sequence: TGTGCCAGCAGCGACATTGCGGGCACTGAAGCTTTCTTT.

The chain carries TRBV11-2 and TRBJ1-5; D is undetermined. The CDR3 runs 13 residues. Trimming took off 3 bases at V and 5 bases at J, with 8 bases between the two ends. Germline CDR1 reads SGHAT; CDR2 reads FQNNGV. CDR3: CASSFSRDQPQHF. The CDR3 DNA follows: TGTGCCAGCAGCTTTAGTAGGGATCAGCCCCAGCATTTT.

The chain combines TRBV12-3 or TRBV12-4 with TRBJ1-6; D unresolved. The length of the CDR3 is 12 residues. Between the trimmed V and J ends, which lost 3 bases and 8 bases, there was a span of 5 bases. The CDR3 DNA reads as TGTGCCAGCAGTTTTCGCTATTCACCCCTCCACTTT. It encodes CASSFRYSPLHF.

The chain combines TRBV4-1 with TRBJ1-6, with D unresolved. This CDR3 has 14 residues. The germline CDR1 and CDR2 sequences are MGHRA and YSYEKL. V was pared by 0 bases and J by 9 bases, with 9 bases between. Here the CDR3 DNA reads TGCGCCAGCAGCCAAGATGCCGCAGTTTCACCCCTCCACTTT. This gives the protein CASSQDAAVSPLHF.

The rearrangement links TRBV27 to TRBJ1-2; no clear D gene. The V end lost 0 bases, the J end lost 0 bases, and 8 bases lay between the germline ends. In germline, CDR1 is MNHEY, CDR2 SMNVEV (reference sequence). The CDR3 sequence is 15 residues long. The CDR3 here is CASSLSPGANYGYTF. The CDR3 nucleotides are TGTGCCAGCAGTTTATCTCCTGGTGCTAACTATGGCTACACCTTC.

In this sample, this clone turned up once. The CDR3 DNA is TGTGCCTGGACCGGACTGATCGACTCTGGGGCCAACGTCCTGACTTTC. Residues: CAWTGLIDSGANVLTF. The chain carries TRBV30 and TRBJ2-6, with TRBD2 as a possible D gene (5 bases). The CDR3 is made up of 16 amino acids. The V gene lost 4 bases and the J gene lost 0 bases, with 13 bases spanning the gap. Germline CDR1 reads GTSNPN; CDR2 reads SVGIG (reference sequence).

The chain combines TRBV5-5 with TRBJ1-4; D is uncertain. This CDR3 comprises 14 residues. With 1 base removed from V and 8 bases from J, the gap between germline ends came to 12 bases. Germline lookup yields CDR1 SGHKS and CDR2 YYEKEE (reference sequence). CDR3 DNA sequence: TGTGCCAGCAGCTTGATCCAGGCTCCCGAAAAACTGTTTTTT. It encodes CASSLIQAPEKLFF.

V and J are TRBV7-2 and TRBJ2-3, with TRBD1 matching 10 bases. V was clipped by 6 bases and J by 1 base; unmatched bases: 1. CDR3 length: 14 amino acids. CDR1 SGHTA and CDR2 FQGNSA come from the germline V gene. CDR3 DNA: TGTGCCAGCAGGGGGACAGGGGGCACAGATACGCAGTATTTT. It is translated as CASRGTGGTDTQYF. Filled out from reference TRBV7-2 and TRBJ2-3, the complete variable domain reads GAGVSQSPSNKVTEKGKDVELRCDPISGHTALYWYRQSLGQGLEFLIYFQGNSAPDKSGLPSDRFSAERTGGSVSTLTIQRTQQEDSAVYLCASRGTGGTDTQYFGPGTRLTVL.

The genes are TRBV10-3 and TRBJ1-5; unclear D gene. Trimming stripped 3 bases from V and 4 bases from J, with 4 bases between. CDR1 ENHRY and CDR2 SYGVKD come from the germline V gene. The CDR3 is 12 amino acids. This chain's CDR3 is CAISDSNQPQHF. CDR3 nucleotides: TGTGCCATCAGTGATTCGAATCAGCCCCAGCATTTT.

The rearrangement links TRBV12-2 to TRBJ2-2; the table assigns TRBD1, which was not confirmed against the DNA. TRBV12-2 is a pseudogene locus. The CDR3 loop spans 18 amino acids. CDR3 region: CASRLGGGQPLHTGELFF. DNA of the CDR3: TGTGCAAGTCGCTTAGGAGGGGGACAGCCGCTCCACACCGGGGAGCTGTTTTTT.

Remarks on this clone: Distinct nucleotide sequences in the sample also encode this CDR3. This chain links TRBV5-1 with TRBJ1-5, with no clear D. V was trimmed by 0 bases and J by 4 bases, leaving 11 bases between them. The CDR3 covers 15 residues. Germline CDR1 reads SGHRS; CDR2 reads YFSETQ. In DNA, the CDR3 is TGCGCCAGCAGCTTGGAGTCGGGGAGGAATCAGCCCCAGCATTTT. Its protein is CASSLESGRNQPQHF.

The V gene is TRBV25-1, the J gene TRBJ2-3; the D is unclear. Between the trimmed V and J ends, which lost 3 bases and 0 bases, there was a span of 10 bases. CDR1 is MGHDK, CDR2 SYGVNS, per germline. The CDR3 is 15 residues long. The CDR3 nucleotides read TGTGCCAGCAGTGATAGGACGGTGAGCACAGATACGCAGTATTTT. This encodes CASSDRTVSTDTQYF.

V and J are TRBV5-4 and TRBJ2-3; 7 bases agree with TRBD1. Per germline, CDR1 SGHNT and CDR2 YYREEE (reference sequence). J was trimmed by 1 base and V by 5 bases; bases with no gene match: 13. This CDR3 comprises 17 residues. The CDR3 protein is CASSPPGQRMRTDTQYF. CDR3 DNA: TGTGCCAGCAGTCCTCCGGGACAGCGAATGCGCACAGATACGCAGTATTTT.

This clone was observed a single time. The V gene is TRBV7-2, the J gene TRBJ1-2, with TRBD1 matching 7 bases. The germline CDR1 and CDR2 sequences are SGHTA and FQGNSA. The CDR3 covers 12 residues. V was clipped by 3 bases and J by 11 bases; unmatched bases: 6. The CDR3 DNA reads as TGTGCCAGCAGCTTGTCGACAGGGAGGTACACCTTC. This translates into CASSLSTGRYTF.